The clone carrying this T cell receptor (beta chain) was seen only a few times. CDR3 length: 14 amino acids. Germline CDR1 reads SQVTM; CDR2 reads ANQGSEA. Trimming took 6 bases from V and 0 from J, leaving 15 bases between them. A library of TCRbeta sequences, prepared with unique molecular identifiers, was generated. TCRdb itself ran the PCR reads through MiXCR, one entry per CDR3 protein. There are about 1,000,000 distinct CDR3 sequences in the sample; less than 30% occur only once, and over 25% lies in the top ten. The data are from a study of T-cell reconstitution after alpha-beta-depleted transplantation in children.

The chain has TRBV29-1 and TRBJ2-7; a possible D gene is TRBD1 (6 bases). The sequenced sample was PBMCs, mostly from graft donor cells, obtained 360 days after TCRalphabeta/CD19-depleted stem cell transplant. The sequence derives from a boy less than two years old who had a stem cell transplant for SCID, so the T cells may come from the graft donor. The CDR3 bases are TGCAGCGTCGCCGACCGGGACACCTCCTACGAGCAGTACTTC. Protein product: CSVADRDTSYEQYF.